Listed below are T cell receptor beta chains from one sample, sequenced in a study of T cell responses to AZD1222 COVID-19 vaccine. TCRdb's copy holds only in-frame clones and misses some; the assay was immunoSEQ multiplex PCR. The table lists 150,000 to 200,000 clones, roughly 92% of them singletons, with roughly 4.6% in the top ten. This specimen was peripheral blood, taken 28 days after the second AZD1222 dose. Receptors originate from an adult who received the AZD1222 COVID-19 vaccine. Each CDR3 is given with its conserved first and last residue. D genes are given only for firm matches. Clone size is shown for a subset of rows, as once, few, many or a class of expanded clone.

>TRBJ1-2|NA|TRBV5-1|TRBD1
TGCGCCAGCAGCCAACCCACAGGGGACATGGGTGGCTACACCTTC
CASSQPTGDMGGYTF
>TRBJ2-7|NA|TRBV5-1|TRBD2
TGCGCCAGCAGCTTGCGACTAGCGGGAGGACTATCTCCCTACGAGCAGTACTTC
CASSLRLAGGLSPYEQYF
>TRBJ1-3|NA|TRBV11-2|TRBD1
TGTGCCAGCAGCCCGTGGAGGGGGCTAGGAAACACCATATATTTT
CASSPWRGLGNTIYF
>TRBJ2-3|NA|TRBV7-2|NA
TGTGCCAGCAGCTTAGGTGGTATTTACACAGATACGCAGTATTTT
CASSLGGIYTDTQYF
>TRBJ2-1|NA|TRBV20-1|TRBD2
TGCAGTGCTAGTTCGTTAGCGGGAGATTCCTTGGGTGAGCAGTTCTTC
CSASSLAGDSLGEQFF
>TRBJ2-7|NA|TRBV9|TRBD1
TGTGCCAGCAGCTTCGGATCCGAGGGGGCGTACGAGCAGTACTTC
CASSFGSEGAYEQYF
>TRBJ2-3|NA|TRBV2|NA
TGTGCCAGCAGTACCCGTACTAGTGATACGCAGTATTTT
CASSTRTSDTQYF
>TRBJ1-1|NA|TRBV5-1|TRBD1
TGCGCCAGCAGCCCGGGACAGGGAGTTACTGAAGCTTTCTTT
CASSPGQGVTEAFF
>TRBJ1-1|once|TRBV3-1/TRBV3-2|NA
TGTGCCAGCAGCCAAGATCTGGGGAGGAGTGAAGCTTTCTTT
CASSQDLGRSEAFF
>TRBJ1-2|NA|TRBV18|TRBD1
TGTGCCAGCTCCGAGCCGGGACAGGGGGCGCCCGTCTATGGCTACACCTTC
CASSEPGQGAPVYGYTF
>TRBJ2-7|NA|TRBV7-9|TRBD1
TGTGCCAGCAGCTTATGGGACAGTGACCCCTCTGAGCAGTACTTC
CASSLWDSDPSEQYF
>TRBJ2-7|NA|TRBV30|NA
TGTGCCTGGAGTGTACAGGGTCCCTACGAGCAGTACTTC
CAWSVQGPYEQYF
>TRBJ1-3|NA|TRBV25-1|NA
TGTGCCGTCCCAGTTTATATGATCTGCTCTGGAAACACCATATATTTT
CAVPVYMICSGNTIYF
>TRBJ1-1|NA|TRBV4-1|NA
TGCGCCAGCAGCCCGGGACGGGGTAACACGAACACTGAAGCTTTCTTT
CASSPGRGNTNTEAFF